This T cell receptor (beta chain) derives from a study of shared clonotypes between healthy human individuals. As regards this clone: What it binds is not known.

Findings and caveats of the study: Naive CD4 clonotype sharing across several donors was roughly 5%.

Only in-frame clones appear in the TCRdb table, and some are missing; sequencing was by immunoSEQ multiplex PCR. The sample has 1 million to 1.2 million clones, roughly 77% seen once. The ends were cut back, 0 bases at V and 7 bases at J, with 10 bases in the middle. Per germline, CDR1 GTSNPN and CDR2 SVGIG (reference sequence). There are 12 residues in the CDR3. The rearrangement joins TRBV30 to TRBJ2-7; TRBD1 or TRBD2 may be the D gene (5 bases each). What was sequenced was memory CD4+ T cells from PBMCs. Sample subset: CD45RA-negative fraction. This TCR derives from a man between 18 and 29 years old in good health. Some clones in this sample may be carry-over from other donors' samples. The chain's CDR3 is CAWSVRGVEQYF. CDR3 DNA: TGTGCCTGGAGTGTACGAGGGGTTGAGCAGTACTTC.